The subject of this entry is one T cell receptor (beta chain). CDR3 size: 15 residues. The J segment lost 7 bases and the V segment lost 4 bases, leaving 12 bases of the junction unmatched. Germline loops: CDR1 SGHRS, CDR2 YFSETQ. The record originates from a study of blood T cell repertoires in COVID-19. Some clones are missing from TCRdb's copy, which holds only in-frame ones; the method was immunoSEQ multiplex PCR. The sample holds around 190,000 clones; around nine tenths are singletons and the top ten take 1.5% to 2%. The sample consisted of peripheral blood. The TCR sequence derives from a man aged 18 to 35 with active or convalescent COVID-19. This chain links TRBV5-1 with TRBJ1-2; TRBD1 aligns across 8 bases. DNA for the CDR3: TGCGCCAGCAGCCTAAGGACAGGGAGAGCTAGTGGCTACACCTTC. The encoded protein is CASSLRTGRASGYTF.